The source of this T cell receptor (beta chain) is a study of blood T cell repertoires in COVID-19. After removal of 2 bases from V and 5 bases from J, the junction contained 11 bases not matched to a gene. Germline values: CDR1 KGHSH, CDR2 LQKENI. The CDR3 loop spans 16 amino acids. Per the study methods: Cell counts per sample came from amplifying reference gene primers. Repertoires were generated with immunoSEQ multiplex PCR, while TCRdb's copy carries only in-frame clones and drops some. V and J calls and clone size are copied from that table; D and trimming were computed from the DNA. Altogether 270,000 or so clones are present, 70% to 85% being singletons, with the ten largest covering about 1.5%.

The sample comprised peripheral blood. This chain connects TRBV18 to TRBJ2-7; 8 bases agree with TRBD1. This receptor was identified in a human donor with COVID-19, enrolled during active disease. The donor label of this sample is uncertain. The CDR3 reads CASSPFSGQGRHEQYF. DNA of the CDR3: TGTGCCAGCTCACCATTCAGTGGACAGGGTAGACACGAGCAGTACTTC.